This TCR beta chain was captured in a study of shared clonotypes between healthy human individuals. V lost 0 bases and J 4 bases, leaving 16 bases between the germline ends. CDR3 length: 16 amino acids. Germline CDR1 is SGHTS and CDR2 is YDEGEE. At the deep level, the assay was run. Sequencing was performed with immunoSEQ multiplex PCR; in TCRdb, only in-frame clones are kept and a portion is missing. The data show around 2.5 million clones, roughly 93% seen once. This clone has just one count. The sequence derives from a young man in good health. Some clones in this sample may be carry-over from other donors' samples. This chain joins TRBV5-8 and TRBJ1-1; tentative D call: TRBD1 (6 bases). The sequenced sample was naive CD4+ T cells from PBMCs. Subset meaning: CD45RA+ positively selected. The CDR3 region has the DNA TGTGCCAGCAGCTTGGGGGAAAGGGGGTGGAGCACTGAAGCTTTCTTT. This translates into CASSLGERGWSTEAFF. Full variable domain (rest looked up from reference TRBV5-8 and TRBJ1-1): EAGVTQSPTHLIKTRGQQATLRCSPISGHTSVYWYQQALGLGLQFLLWYDEGEERNRGNFPPRFSGRQFPNYSSELNVNALELEDSALYLCASSLGERGWSTEAFFGQGTRLTVV.